The 8 T cell receptor beta chains given below trace back to one sample, sequenced in a study of early T cells in non-severe SARS-CoV-2 infection. TCRdb re-called the 5' RACE reads with MiXCR, one entry per CDR3 protein. The table includes roughly 100,000 distinct CDR3 sequences, about an eighth detected once. The specimen was whole blood. All receptors derive from an adult who was a healthcare worker with PCR-confirmed SARS-CoV-2 infection or an uninfected control (not recorded which).

This clonotype was seen more than once but under ten times. The genes are TRBV6-5 and TRBJ2-3, with no clear D. V was pared by 3 bases and J by 6 bases, with 4 bases between. CDR1 is MNHEY, CDR2 SVGAGI, per germline. The CDR3 runs 11 residues. In DNA, the CDR3 is TGTGCCAGCAGTTATAAGGATACGCAGTATTTT. Its protein is CASSYKDTQYF.

There are many counts of this clonotype. The V call is TRBV20-1, the J call TRBJ2-1; D gene uncertain. The germline CDR1 and CDR2 sequences are DFQATT and SNEGSKA (reference sequence). CDR3 length: 15 residues. The germline V and J ends were trimmed by 3 bases and 0 bases, with 12 bases remaining between them. For the CDR3, the DNA is TGCAGTGCTAGCCCTGCGGCCTCCTCCTACAATGAGCAGTTCTTC. This gives the protein CSASPAASSYNEQFF.

This clonotype was observed at least ten times. The chain recombines TRBV6-6 with TRBJ2-7; D not certain. Per germline, CDR1 MNHNY and CDR2 SVGAGI (reference sequence). The CDR3 spans 12 residues. Trimming shortened V by 0 bases and J by 7 bases, and 7 bases separated the two germline ends. CDR3 nucleotides: TGTGCCAGCAGTTACTCGATCGGGGAGCAGTACTTC. It translates to CASSYSIGEQYF.

This clonotype appeared many times. The V and J genes are TRBV6-5 and TRBJ1-6; TRBD1 matches at 9 bases. Germline assignment: CDR1 MNHEY and CDR2 SVGAGI. The CDR3 sequence is 14 residues long. V lost 6 bases to trimming and J lost 9 bases; unmatched junction nucleotides: 6. The CDR3 DNA is TGTGCCAGCAGCGGGACAGGGTACTCTTCACCCCTCCACTTT. Amino acid sequence: CASSGTGYSSPLHF.

The sample holds a few counts of this clonotype. The rearrangement joins TRBV15 to TRBJ2-1; TRBD2 aligns across 7 bases. CDR1 is LNHNV and CDR2 is YYDKDF in the germline V gene (reference sequence). CDR3 length: 17 amino acids. V lost 4 bases to trimming and J lost 1 base; unmatched junction nucleotides: 10. CDR3 DNA: TGTGCCACCAGCACTGGGCACCTAGCGGCGTCCTACAATGAGCAGTTCTTC. Protein sequence: CATSTGHLAASYNEQFF.

This clonotype has only a few counts. The rearrangement links TRBV4-1 to TRBJ2-5; tentative D call: TRBD1 (6 bases). Germline V CDR1 and CDR2: MGHRA, YSYEKL. There are 12 residues in the CDR3. Between the trimmed V and J ends, which lost 4 bases and 6 bases, there was a span of 9 bases. In DNA, the CDR3 is TGCGCCAGCAGCCCGGACAGCCAGACCCAGTACTTC. As protein: CASSPDSQTQYF.

This clonotype was counted only a few times. The gene calls are TRBV6-5 and TRBJ1-5; D not resolved. The V gene's germline CDR1 is MNHEY and CDR2 SVGAGI. The germline V and J ends were trimmed by 0 bases and 6 bases, with 12 bases remaining between them. The CDR3 is 15 residues long. The CDR3 nucleotides are TGTGCCAGCAGTTACTCATGGGGAATGGGTCAGCCCCAGCATTTT. Its protein is CASSYSWGMGQPQHF.

This clonotype has a count of ten or more. The chain links TRBV7-9 to TRBJ2-7; D ambiguous. The CDR3 spans 12 residues. Per germline, CDR1 SEHNR and CDR2 FQNEAQ (reference sequence). The germline V and J ends were trimmed by 0 bases and 9 bases, with 9 bases remaining between them. CDR3 sequence reads: CASSLALGVQYF. As DNA, the CDR3 is TGTGCCAGCAGCTTAGCGCTGGGCGTGCAGTACTTC.